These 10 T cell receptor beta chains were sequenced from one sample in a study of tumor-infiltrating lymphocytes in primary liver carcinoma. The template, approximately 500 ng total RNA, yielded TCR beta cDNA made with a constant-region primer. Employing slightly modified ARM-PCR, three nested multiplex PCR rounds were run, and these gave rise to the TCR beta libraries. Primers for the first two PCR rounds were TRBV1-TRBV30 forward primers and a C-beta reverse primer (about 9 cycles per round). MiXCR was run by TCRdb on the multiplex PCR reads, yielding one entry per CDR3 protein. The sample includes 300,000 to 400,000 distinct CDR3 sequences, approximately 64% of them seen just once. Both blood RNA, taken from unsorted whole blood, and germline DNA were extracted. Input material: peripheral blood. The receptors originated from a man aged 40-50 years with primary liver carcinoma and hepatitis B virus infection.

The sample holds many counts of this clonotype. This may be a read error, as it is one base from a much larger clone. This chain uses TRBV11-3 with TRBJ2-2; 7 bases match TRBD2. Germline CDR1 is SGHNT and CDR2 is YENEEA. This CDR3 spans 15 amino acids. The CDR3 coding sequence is TGTGCCAGCAGCTTTGGCGGGAGTGGCACCGGGAAGCTGTTTTTT. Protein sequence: CASSFGGSGTGKLFF. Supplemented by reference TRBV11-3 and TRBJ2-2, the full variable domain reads EAGVVQSPRYKIIEKKQPVAFWCNPISGHNTLYWYLQNLGQGPELLIRYENEEAVDDSQLPKDRFSAERLKGVDSTLKIQPAELGDSAVYLCASSFGGSGTGKLFFGEGSRLTVL.

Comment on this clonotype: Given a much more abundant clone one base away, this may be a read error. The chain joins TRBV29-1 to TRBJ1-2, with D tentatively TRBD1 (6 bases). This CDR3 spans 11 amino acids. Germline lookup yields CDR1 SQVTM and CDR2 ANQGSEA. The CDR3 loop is CSTQGNYDYTF. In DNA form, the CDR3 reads TGCAGCACCCAGGGGAACTATGACTACACCTTC.

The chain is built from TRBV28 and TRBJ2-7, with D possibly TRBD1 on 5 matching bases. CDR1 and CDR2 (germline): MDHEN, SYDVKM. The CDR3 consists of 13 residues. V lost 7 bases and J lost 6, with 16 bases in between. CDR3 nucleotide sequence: TGTGCCAGCACCCTGACGGCAGGGCCCGAGCAGTACTTC. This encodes CASTLTAGPEQYF.

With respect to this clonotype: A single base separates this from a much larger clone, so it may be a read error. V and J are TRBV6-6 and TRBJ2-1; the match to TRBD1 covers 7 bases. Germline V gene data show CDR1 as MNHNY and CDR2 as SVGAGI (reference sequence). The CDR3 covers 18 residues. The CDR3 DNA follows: TGTGCCAGCAGTTACTCGATTTCAGGGACAGCCCTCTACAATGAGCGGTTCTTC. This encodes CASSYSISGTALYNERFF.

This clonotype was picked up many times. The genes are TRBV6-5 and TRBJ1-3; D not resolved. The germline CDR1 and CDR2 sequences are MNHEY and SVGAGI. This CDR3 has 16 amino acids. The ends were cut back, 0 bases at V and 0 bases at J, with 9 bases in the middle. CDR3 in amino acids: CASSYSAFFSGNTIYF. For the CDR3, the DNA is TGTGCCAGCAGTTACTCGGCCTTCTTCTCTGGAAACACCATATATTTT.

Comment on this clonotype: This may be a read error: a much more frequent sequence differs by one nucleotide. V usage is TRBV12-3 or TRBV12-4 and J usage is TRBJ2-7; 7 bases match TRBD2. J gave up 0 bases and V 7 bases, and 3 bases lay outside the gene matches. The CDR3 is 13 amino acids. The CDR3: CASNASGSYEQYF. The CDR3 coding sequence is TGTGCCAGCAACGCTAGCGGCTCCTACGAGCAGTACTTC.

Written as DNA, the CDR3 is TGTGCCAGCAGACGACAGGGATATAACTATGGCTACACCTTC. This encodes CASRRQGYNYGYTF. V and J are TRBV28 and TRBJ1-2, with 7 bases matching TRBD1. CDR1 and CDR2 from the germline V gene are MDHEN and SYDVKM. V was clipped by 6 bases and J by 1 base; unmatched bases: 5. CDR3 length: 14 amino acids.

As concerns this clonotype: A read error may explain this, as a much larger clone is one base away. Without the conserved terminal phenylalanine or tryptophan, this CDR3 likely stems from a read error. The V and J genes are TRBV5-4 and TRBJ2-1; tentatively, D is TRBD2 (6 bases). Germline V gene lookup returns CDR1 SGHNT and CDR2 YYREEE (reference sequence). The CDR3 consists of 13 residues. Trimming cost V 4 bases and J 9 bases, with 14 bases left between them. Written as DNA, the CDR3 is TGTGCCAGCAGCCCCCGACTAGGGAGTGAGCAGTTCTCC. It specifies CASSPRLGSEQFS.

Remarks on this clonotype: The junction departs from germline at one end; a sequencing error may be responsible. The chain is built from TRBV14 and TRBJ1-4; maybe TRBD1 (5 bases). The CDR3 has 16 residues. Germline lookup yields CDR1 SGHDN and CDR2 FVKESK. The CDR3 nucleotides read TGTGCCAGCAGCCAACGCGCGGGACCTGGAGGTGAAAAACTGTTGTTC. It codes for CASSQRAGPGGEKLLF.

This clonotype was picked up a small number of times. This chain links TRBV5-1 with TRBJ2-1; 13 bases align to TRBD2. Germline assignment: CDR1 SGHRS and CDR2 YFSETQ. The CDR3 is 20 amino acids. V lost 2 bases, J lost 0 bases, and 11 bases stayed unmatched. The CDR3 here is CASSFRLAGGSLSSYNEQFF. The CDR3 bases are TGCGCCAGCAGCTTTAGACTAGCGGGAGGTTCTTTGAGCTCCTACAATGAGCAGTTCTTC.